These 5 T cell receptor beta chains share one sample of origin, sequenced in a study of PD-L1 blockade in urothelial cancer (dated by TCRdb to 2016 to 2017). The library was made by the immunoSEQ multiplex PCR assay. TCRdb provides this immuneACCESS table in a form limited to in-frame rearrangements. Some clones are lacking; in checked studies, under half of them reflect an unresolved V gene, and why the rest are absent is not known. This sample lists some 52,000 clones; 84% were detected once. The ten largest clones represent roughly 5% of the sample. The source material was PBMCs, sampled around atezolizumab (anti-PD-L1) treatment. The receptors stem from a man aged 35 to 55 with urothelial cancer.

V is TRBV7-6 and J is TRBJ1-4, with TRBD1 matching 8 bases. Germline CDR1 is SGHVS and CDR2 is FNYEAQ. The ends lost 5 bases at V and 8 bases at J; junction bases unmatched: 10. The length of the CDR3 is 15 residues. CDR3 coding DNA: TGTGCCAGCAGCGGTGGACAGGGAATAGGCGAAAAACTGTTTTTT. It specifies CASSGGQGIGEKLFF.

The J gene is TRBJ2-7, the V gene TRBV19; D remains ambiguous. V gave up 8 bases and J gave up 4 bases, with 15 bases separating them. The CDR3 covers 13 residues. Germline V gene data show CDR1 as LNHDA and CDR2 as SQIVND (reference sequence). CDR3 bases: TGTGCCAGTGGGCGTAGTGCAGGTTACGAGCAGTACTTC. It translates to CASGRSAGYEQYF.

The gene calls are TRBV28 and TRBJ1-4, with D possibly being TRBD1 (5 bases). The CDR3 covers 15 residues. V gave up 7 bases and J gave up 3 bases, with 15 bases separating them. The germline V gene has CDR1 MDHEN and CDR2 SYDVKM. The CDR3 loop is CASIEYGGANEKLFF. The CDR3 nucleotides read TGTGCCAGCATCGAATACGGGGGAGCTAATGAAAAACTGTTTTTT.

CDR3 in DNA: TGCGCCAGCCCACCGGGACAGGGTTCCTACAATGAGCAGTTCTTC. Protein sequence: CASPPGQGSYNEQFF. The chain links TRBV23-1 to TRBJ2-1; 9 bases line up with TRBD1. TRBV23-1 is given ORF status, its function remaining uncertain. V gave up 8 bases and J gave up 1 base; unmatched junction bases: 6. The CDR3 runs to 15 residues.

The V and J genes are TRBV4-3 and TRBJ2-2; D may be TRBD1 (5 bases). V shed 4 bases and J shed 3 bases, with 12 bases lying between them. Germline V gives CDR1 LGHNA, CDR2 YSLEER. This CDR3 contains 15 residues. The CDR3 nucleotides are TGCGCCAGCAGCCCGGACACCGGATACACCGGGGAGCTGTTTTTT. Its protein is CASSPDTGYTGELFF.